The 16 T cell receptor beta chains in this list originate from one sample, sequenced in a study of T cell responses to AZD1222 COVID-19 vaccine. Measured with immunoSEQ multiplex PCR; TCRdb has only the in-frame clones, and not every one. The sample yields under 200,000 clones, roughly 92% seen once. Sequenced here: peripheral blood, sampled on day 0 of AZD1222 vaccination. The source of these receptors is an adult in good health.

V gene TRBV19 combines with J gene TRBJ2-2; D may match TRBD1 or TRBD2 (6 bases each). Germline V gives CDR1 LNHDA, CDR2 SQIVND (reference sequence). This CDR3 is built from 14 residues. The V and J ends lost 4 bases and 6 bases respectively, with 12 bases between them. The CDR3 is CASSTLRGAGELFF. In DNA form, the CDR3 reads TGTGCCAGTAGTACCCTAAGGGGGGCCGGGGAGCTGTTTTTT.

This chain joins TRBV13 and TRBJ2-3; D gene unclear. The CDR3 totals 13 residues. The V and J ends lost 1 base and 6 bases respectively, with 8 bases between them. The germline gives CDR1 PRHDT, CDR2 FYEKMQ (reference sequence). CDR3 amino acids: CASSLESQDTQYF. The CDR3 DNA follows: TGTGCCAGCAGCTTAGAATCTCAGGATACGCAGTATTTT. Full variable domain (outside the CDR3, taken from reference TRBV13 and TRBJ2-3): AAGVIQSPRHLIKEKRETATLKCYPIPRHDTVYWYQQGPGQDPQFLISFYEKMQSDKGSIPDRFSAQQFSDYHSELNMSSLELGDSALYFCASSLESQDTQYFGPGTRLTVL.

The rearrangement links TRBV19 to TRBJ1-5; maybe TRBD1 (6 bases). Trimming took 3 bases from V and 6 from J, leaving 9 bases between them. Germline assignment: CDR1 LNHDA and CDR2 SQIVND (reference sequence). CDR3 size: 13 residues. CDR3 protein: CASSITRGQPQHF. DNA of the CDR3: TGTGCCAGTAGTATCACCAGGGGTCAGCCCCAGCATTTT.

The chain has TRBV3-1 (or the pseudogene TRBV3-2) and TRBJ2-1, with D unresolved. Deletions cut 0 bases from V and 5 bases from J, with 5 bases between. CDR1 is LGHDT, CDR2 YNNKEL, per germline (reference sequence). The CDR3 extends over 13 amino acids. CDR3 sequence (DNA): TGTGCCAGCAGCCAAGATGCAGACAATGAGCAGTTCTTC. As protein: CASSQDADNEQFF.

The chain joins TRBV6-6 to TRBJ1-5, with unresolved D. Trimming removed 6 bases at V and 7 bases at J, with 13 bases between. Germline CDR1 reads MNHNY; CDR2 reads SVGAGI (reference sequence). There are 13 residues in the CDR3. The CDR3 reads CASRLRAAQPQHF. CDR3 DNA sequence: TGTGCCAGCAGATTAAGGGCGGCCCAGCCCCAGCATTTT.

The chain is built from TRBV5-1 and TRBJ1-1; tentative D call: TRBD1 (5 bases). The V end was cut by 3 bases, the J end by 7 bases, with 13 bases between. The CDR3 sequence is 13 residues long. In germline, CDR1 is SGHRS, CDR2 YFSETQ. The CDR3 coding sequence is TGCGCCAGCAGCTCACCACCAGGGATTGAAGCTTTCTTT. It yields the protein CASSSPPGIEAFF.

V gene TRBV21-1 combines with J gene TRBJ1-3. TRBV21-1 is a listed pseudogene. The CDR3 has 16 amino acids. The CDR3 nucleotides read TGTGCCAGCAGCAAAGTTAAGGGTGGCTCTGGAAACACCATATATTTT. This encodes CASSKVKGGSGNTIYF.

The V gene is TRBV20-1, the J gene TRBJ2-7; unclear D gene. Germline CDR1 DFQATT, CDR2 SNEGSKA (reference sequence). Trimming shortened V by 3 bases and J by 7 bases, and 10 bases separated the two germline ends. The CDR3 sequence is 11 residues long. The CDR3 protein is CSARDAWEQYF. The CDR3 nucleotides read TGCAGTGCTAGGGACGCCTGGGAGCAGTACTTC.

Comment on this clone: This sample includes further DNA sequences coding for the same CDR3. The chain uses TRBV18 and TRBJ1-2; D is perhaps TRBD1 (6 bases). The ends were cut back, 3 bases at V and 4 bases at J, with 9 bases in the middle. Germline V gene sequence: CDR1 KGHSH, CDR2 LQKENI. The CDR3 length is 13 residues. The CDR3 protein is CASSPDSPYGYTF. In DNA, the CDR3 is TGTGCCAGCTCACCGGACAGTCCCTATGGCTACACCTTC.

The rearrangement uses TRBV2 and TRBJ1-6; D is possibly TRBD1 (5 bases). Per germline, CDR1 SNHLY and CDR2 FYNNEI. Trimming took 4 bases from V and 6 from J, leaving 10 bases between them. The CDR3 extends over 14 amino acids. CDR3 amino acids: CASSGWGANSPLHF. The DNA for the CDR3 is TGTGCCAGCAGTGGGTGGGGCGCTAATTCACCCCTCCACTTT.

This rearrangement joins TRBV2 to TRBJ1-4; D is uncertain. The ends were cut back, 6 bases at V and 8 bases at J, with 13 bases in the middle. There are 13 residues in the CDR3. Germline CDR1 and CDR2: SNHLY and FYNNEI. This chain's CDR3 is CASSARFFEKLFF. The DNA for the CDR3 is TGTGCCAGCAGCGCCCGATTTTTCGAAAAACTGTTTTTT. Full variable domain (remainder filled in from reference TRBV2 and TRBJ1-4): EPEVTQTPSHQVTQMGQEVILRCVPISNHLYFYWYRQILGQKVEFLVSFYNNEISEKSEIFDDQFSVERPDGSNFTLKIRSTKLEDSAMYFCASSARFFEKLFFGSGTQLSVL.

This chain joins TRBV15 and TRBJ2-7; D assignment may be TRBD1 or TRBD2 (5 bases each). Germline CDR1 reads LNHNV; CDR2 reads YYDKDF (reference sequence). The CDR3 sequence is 14 residues long. The V gene lost 0 bases and the J gene lost 3 bases, with 9 bases spanning the gap. CDR3 coding DNA: TGTGCCACCAGCAGAGATCTTGGGGGCTACGAGCAGTACTTC. It yields the protein CATSRDLGGYEQYF.

V is TRBV18 and J is TRBJ2-7; 7 nucleotides agree with TRBD1. Trimming at V came to 0 bases and at J to 5 bases, leaving 7 bases not matched to a gene. The CDR3 length is 15 residues. Germline CDR1 is KGHSH and CDR2 is LQKENI. CDR3 bases: TGTGCCAGCTCACCACCGACAGGGATCTACCACGAGCAGTACTTC. It translates to CASSPPTGIYHEQYF.

The sample holds one count of this clone. The V and J genes are TRBV2 and TRBJ2-5; 11 bases are shared with TRBD2. CDR3 size: 15 residues. V lost 5 bases and J lost 2; bases outside the gene matches: 4. CDR1 is SNHLY, CDR2 FYNNEI, per germline. This chain's CDR3 is CASSRLAGYQETQYF. The CDR3 coding sequence is TGTGCCAGCAGTAGACTAGCGGGATATCAAGAGACCCAGTACTTC.

This clone was seen only once. The genes are TRBV2 and TRBJ2-7, with 9 bases that match TRBD2. Germline V gene data show CDR1 as SNHLY and CDR2 as FYNNEI. With V trimmed by 6 bases and J by 0 bases, 3 bases remained unmatched. The CDR3 is 14 residues long. The CDR3 here is CASRSGRLSYEQYF. For the CDR3, the DNA is TGTGCCAGCAGGAGCGGGAGGCTCTCCTACGAGCAGTACTTC.

This clone was detected once. V usage is TRBV30 and J usage is TRBJ1-5, with D uncertain. The germline V gene encodes CDR1 GTSNPN and CDR2 SVGIG (reference sequence). Trimming removed 4 bases from V and 7 bases from J, with 14 bases in between. This CDR3 has 13 amino acids. The CDR3 nucleotides read TGTGCCTGGACCCCCGACCTGGGCCAGCCCCAGCATTTT. Translating it yields CAWTPDLGQPQHF.